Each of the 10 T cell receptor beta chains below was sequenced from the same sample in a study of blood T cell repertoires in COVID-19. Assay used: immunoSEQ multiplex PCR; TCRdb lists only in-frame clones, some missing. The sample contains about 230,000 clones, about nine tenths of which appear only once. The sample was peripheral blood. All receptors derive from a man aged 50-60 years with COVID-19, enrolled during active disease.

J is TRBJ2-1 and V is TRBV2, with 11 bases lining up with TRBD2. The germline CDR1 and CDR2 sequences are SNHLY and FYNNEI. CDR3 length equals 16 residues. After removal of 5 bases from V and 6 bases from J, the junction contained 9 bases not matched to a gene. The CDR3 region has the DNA TGTGCCAGCAGTCTCATGACTAGCGGGGTGGGCAATGAGCAGTTCTTC. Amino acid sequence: CASSLMTSGVGNEQFF. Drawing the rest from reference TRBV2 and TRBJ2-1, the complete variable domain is EPEVTQTPSHQVTQMGQEVILRCVPISNHLYFYWYRQILGQKVEFLVSFYNNEISEKSEIFDDQFSVERPDGSNFTLKIRSTKLEDSAMYFCASSLMTSGVGNEQFFGPGTRLTVL.

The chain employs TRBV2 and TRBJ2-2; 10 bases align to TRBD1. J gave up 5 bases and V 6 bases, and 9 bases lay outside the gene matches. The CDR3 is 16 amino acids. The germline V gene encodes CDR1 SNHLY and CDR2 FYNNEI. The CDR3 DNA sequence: TGTGCCAGCAGGACAGGGGGCCCGACACGGACCGGGGAGCTGTTTTTT. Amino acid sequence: CASRTGGPTRTGELFF.

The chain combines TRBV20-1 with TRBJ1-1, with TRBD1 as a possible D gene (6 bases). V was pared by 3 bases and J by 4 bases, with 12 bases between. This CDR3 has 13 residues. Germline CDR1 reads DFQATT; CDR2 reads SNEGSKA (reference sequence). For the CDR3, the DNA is TGCAGTGCTAGTGAGGCAGGGGCCACTGAAGCTTTCTTT. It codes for CSASEAGATEAFF.

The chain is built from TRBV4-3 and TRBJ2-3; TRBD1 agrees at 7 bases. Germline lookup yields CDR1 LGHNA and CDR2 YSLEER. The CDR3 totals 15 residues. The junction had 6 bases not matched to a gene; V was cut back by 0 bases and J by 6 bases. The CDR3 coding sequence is TGCGCCAGCAGCCAAGATCAGACAGGGAGCGATACGCAGTATTTT. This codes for CASSQDQTGSDTQYF.

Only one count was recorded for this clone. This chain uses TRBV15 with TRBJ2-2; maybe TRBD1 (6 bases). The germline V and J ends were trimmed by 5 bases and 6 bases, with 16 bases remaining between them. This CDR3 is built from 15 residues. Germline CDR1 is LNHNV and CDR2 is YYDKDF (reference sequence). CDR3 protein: CATSLLNRVAGELFF. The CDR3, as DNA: TGTGCCACCAGCTTACTAAACAGGGTAGCCGGGGAGCTGTTTTTT.

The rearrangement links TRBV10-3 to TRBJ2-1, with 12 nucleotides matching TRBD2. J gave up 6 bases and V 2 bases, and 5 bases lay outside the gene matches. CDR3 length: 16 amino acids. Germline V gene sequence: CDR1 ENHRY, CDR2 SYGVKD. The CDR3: CAISEGLAGGGNEQFF. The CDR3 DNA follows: TGTGCCATCAGTGAGGGCCTAGCGGGAGGGGGCAATGAGCAGTTCTTC.

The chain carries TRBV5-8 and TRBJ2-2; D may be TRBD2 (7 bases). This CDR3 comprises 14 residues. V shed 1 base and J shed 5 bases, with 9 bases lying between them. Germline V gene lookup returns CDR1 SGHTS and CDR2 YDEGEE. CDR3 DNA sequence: TGTGCCAGCAGCTTGCGGGGGGCAACCGGGGAGCTGTTTTTT. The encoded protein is CASSLRGATGELFF.

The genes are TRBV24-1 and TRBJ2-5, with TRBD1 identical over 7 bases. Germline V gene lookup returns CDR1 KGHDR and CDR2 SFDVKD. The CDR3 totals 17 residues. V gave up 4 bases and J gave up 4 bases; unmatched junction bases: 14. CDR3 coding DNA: TGTGCCACCAGTGACCATCCCGGGACAGCGAAAGGAGAGACCCAGTACTTC. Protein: CATSDHPGTAKGETQYF.

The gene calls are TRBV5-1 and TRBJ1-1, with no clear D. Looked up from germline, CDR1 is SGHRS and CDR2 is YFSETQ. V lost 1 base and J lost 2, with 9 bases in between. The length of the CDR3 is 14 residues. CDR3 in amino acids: CASSLSVGNTEAFF. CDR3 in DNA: TGCGCCAGCAGCTTGAGTGTCGGTAACACTGAAGCTTTCTTT.

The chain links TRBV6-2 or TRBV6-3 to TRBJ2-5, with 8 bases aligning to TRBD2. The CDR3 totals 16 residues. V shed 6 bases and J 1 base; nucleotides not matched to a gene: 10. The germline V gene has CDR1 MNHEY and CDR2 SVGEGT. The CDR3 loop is CASSGLAGRFQETQYF. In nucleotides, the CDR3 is TGTGCCAGCAGCGGTCTAGCGGGTCGCTTCCAAGAGACCCAGTACTTC.